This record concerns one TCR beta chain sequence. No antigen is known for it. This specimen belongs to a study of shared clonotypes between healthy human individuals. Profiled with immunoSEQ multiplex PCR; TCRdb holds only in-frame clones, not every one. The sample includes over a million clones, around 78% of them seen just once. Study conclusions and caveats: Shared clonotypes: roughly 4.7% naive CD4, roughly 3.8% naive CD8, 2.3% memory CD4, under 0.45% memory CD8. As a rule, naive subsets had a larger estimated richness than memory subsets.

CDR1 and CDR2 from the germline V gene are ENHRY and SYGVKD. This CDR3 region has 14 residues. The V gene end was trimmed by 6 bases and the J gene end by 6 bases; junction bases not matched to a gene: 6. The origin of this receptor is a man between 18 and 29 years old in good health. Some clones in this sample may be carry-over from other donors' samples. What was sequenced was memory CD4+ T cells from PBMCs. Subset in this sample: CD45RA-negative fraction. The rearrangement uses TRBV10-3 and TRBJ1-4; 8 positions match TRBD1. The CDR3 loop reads CAIRRTGLDEKLFF. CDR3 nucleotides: TGTGCCATCAGGAGGACAGGGTTAGATGAAAAACTGTTTTTT.